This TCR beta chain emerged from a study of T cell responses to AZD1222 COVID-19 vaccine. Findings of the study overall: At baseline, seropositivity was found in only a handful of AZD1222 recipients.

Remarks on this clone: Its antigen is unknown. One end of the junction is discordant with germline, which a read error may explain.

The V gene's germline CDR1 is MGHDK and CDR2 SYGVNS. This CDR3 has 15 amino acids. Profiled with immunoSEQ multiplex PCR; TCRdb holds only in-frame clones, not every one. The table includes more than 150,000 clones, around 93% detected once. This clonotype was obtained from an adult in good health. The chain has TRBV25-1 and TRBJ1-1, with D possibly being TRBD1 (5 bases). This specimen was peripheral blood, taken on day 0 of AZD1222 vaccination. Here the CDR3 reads CASKGQGSMNTEAFF. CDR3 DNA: TGTGCCAGCAAGGGGCAGGGTTCCATGAATACTGAAGCTTTCTTT.